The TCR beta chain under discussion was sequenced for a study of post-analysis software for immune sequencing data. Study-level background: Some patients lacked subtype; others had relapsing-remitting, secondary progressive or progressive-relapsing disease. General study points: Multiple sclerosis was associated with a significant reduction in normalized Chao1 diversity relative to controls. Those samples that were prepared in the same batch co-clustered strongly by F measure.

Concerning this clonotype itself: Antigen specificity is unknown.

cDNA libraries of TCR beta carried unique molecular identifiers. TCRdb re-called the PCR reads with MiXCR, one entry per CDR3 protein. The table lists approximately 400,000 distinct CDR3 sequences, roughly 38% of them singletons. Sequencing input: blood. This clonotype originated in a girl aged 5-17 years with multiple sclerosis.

CDR3 amino acids: CASSYSIYRGTYNEQFF. CDR3 nucleotides: TGTGCCAGCAGTTACTCGATCTATAGGGGTACCTACAATGAGCAGTTCTTC. This rearrangement joins TRBV6-5 to TRBJ2-1, with TRBD1 as a possible D gene (5 bases). Trimming took off 0 bases at V and 2 bases at J, with 14 bases between the two ends. The CDR3 consists of 17 residues. Germline CDR1 and CDR2: MNHEY and SVGAGI.